The entry that follows covers one T cell receptor beta chain sequence. Antigen unknown. Using quantitative 5'-RACE with molecular barcodes, the authors made TCR beta libraries. One entry per CDR3 protein, called by TCRdb with MiXCR from the 5' RACE reads. This table has roughly 440,000 distinct CDR3 sequences, over 15% appearing once. V lost 6 bases and J lost 4; bases outside the gene matches: 9. Germline CDR1 is ENHRY and CDR2 is SYGVKD. The CDR3 runs 15 residues. The source of the sample is a study of CD8 T cells in ankylosing spondylitis. Findings of the study overall: Disease-linked clones, CD8+, were relatively rare in peripheral blood. What appeared characteristic of ankylosing spondylitis blood was a TCR beta motif of fewer than ten highly homologous variants. According to the report, clones linked to the disease were significantly enriched in matched synovial fluid samples taken from ankylosing spondylitis patients. Past research had described some motif variants in reactive arthritis synovial fluid and blood.

This sequence was found in a male donor with ankylosing spondylitis. This rearrangement joins TRBV10-3 to TRBJ2-5; 9 nucleotides match TRBD2. The sample consisted of blood, either unsorted or a sorted T cell fraction (not recorded which). The CDR3 region is CAISMTSGAPETQYF. The DNA of the CDR3 is TGTGCCATCAGCATGACTAGCGGAGCCCCAGAGACCCAGTACTTC.